This entry concerns a single TCR beta chain. The sample originates from a study of blood T cell repertoires in COVID-19. In the study overall: COVID-19 samples collected from the United States, Italy and Spain covered acute and convalescent phases. Nucleic acid was either cDNA or gDNA, and it came from T cells, B-cell-depleted T cells, or PBMCs.

The CDR3 spans 14 residues. Per the germline V gene, CDR1 is LGHNA and CDR2 is YNFKEQ. The V end was cut by 0 bases, the J end by 1 base, with 6 bases between. In the authors' workflow: Amplification of reference gene primers was used by the study to estimate nucleated cell counts. TCRdb's table, derived via immunoSEQ multiplex PCR, lists solely in-frame clones and lacks some. V and J calls and clone size are as listed in that table; D and trimming were resolved from the DNA. The table includes some 40,000 clones, 75% to 95% detected once. Source material: peripheral blood. The sequence derives from a woman of 80 years or more with acute or convalescent COVID-19. The chain combines TRBV4-2 with TRBJ1-1; the D is unclear. The CDR3 reads CASSQERQNTEAFF. The CDR3 DNA is TGTGCCAGCAGCCAAGAAAGACAGAACACTGAAGCTTTCTTT.